These 18 T cell receptor beta chains were all obtained from the same sample, sequenced in a study of T cell repertoires in cytomegalovirus infection. TCRdb called the reads again in MiXCR, with one record for every CDR3 protein. Here the sample spans about 830,000 distinct CDR3 sequences, approximately 32% being singletons. Which antigens these TCRs recognize remains unknown. This specimen was cultured CD8+ T cells from PBMCs, taken from culture after CMV antigen stimulation. The receptors come from a human donor in good health (CMV status not recorded). Some clones in this sample may be carry-over from other donors' samples.

As concerns this clonotype: Just one base apart from a much larger clone, this may be a read error. The chain combines TRBV7-6 with TRBJ2-2; D gene unclear. Between the trimmed V and J ends, which lost 5 bases and 4 bases, there was a span of 14 bases. This CDR3 has 15 amino acids. Germline V CDR1 and CDR2: SGHVS, FNYEAQ. The CDR3 region is CASSPSGLATGELFF. The CDR3 region has the DNA TGTGCCAGCAGCCCGAGTGGGTTGGCCACCGGGGAGCTGTTTTTT.

There are a few counts of this clonotype. The genes are TRBV7-6 and TRBJ2-7; D tentatively fits TRBD1 or TRBD2 (5 bases each). The germline gives CDR1 SGHVS, CDR2 FNYEAQ. The CDR3 runs to 15 residues. The V end lost 3 bases, the J end lost 4 bases, and 16 bases lay between the germline ends. The CDR3 nucleotides read TGTGCCAGCAGCTTTGGGGACCCGTCCCTTTACGAGCAGTACGTC. Translation gives CASSFGDPSLYEQYV.

The CDR3 reads CASRDLSGTRNTEAFF. In DNA, the CDR3 is TGTGCCAGCAGGGACCTCAGCGGGACACGGAACACTGAAGCTTTCTTT. This chain links TRBV25-1 with TRBJ1-1, with D possibly TRBD1 on 6 matching bases. The CDR3 consists of 16 residues. The germline V gene has CDR1 MGHDK and CDR2 SYGVNS. Trimming took 6 bases from V and 1 from J, leaving 18 bases between them.

This clonotype has more than one count but fewer than ten. The chain's CDR3 is CASSFDGTSLNTEAFF. For the CDR3, the DNA is TGTGCCAGCAGCTTTGACGGGACATCCTTGAACACTGAAGCTTTCTTT. The genes are TRBV7-2 and TRBJ1-1; possible D gene TRBD1, 6 bases. Looked up from germline, CDR1 is SGHTA and CDR2 is FQGNSA. The ends were cut back, 3 bases at V and 0 bases at J, with 14 bases in the middle. This CDR3 has 16 residues.

The sample holds many counts of this clonotype. This chain connects TRBV6-1 to TRBJ1-2; possibly TRBD1 for D (5 bases). The germline CDR1 and CDR2 sequences are MNHNS and SASEGT. V gave up 1 base and J gave up 4 bases, with 13 bases separating them. The CDR3 covers 15 residues. The CDR3 sequence is CASSEGRGQLYGYTF. DNA of the CDR3: TGTGCCAGCAGTGAAGGAAGGGGTCAACTCTATGGCTACACCTTC.

As to this clonotype: An end of the junction does not agree with germline; a read error may underlie this. V and J are TRBV6-6 and TRBJ2-7, with D hard to call. Looked up from germline, CDR1 is MNHNY and CDR2 is SVGAGI (reference sequence). The CDR3 has 13 amino acids. This CDR3 reads CVSSEPVSYEQYF. The CDR3 region has the DNA TGTGTCAGCAGTGAGCCGGTCTCCTACGAGCAGTACTTC.

The table lists this clonotype with a few counts. This sequence joins TRBV20-1 and TRBJ2-7; possibly TRBD1 or TRBD2 for D (5 bases each). The length of the CDR3 is 12 residues. Trimming removed 5 bases from V and 3 bases from J, with 11 bases in between. Germline V gene sequence: CDR1 DFQATT, CDR2 SNEGSKA (reference sequence). Here the CDR3 reads CSAEGRFYEQYF. CDR3 sequence (DNA): TGCAGTGCTGAGGGACGGTTCTACGAGCAGTACTTC.

This clonotype was observed a handful of times. This chain links TRBV5-6 with TRBJ2-7; the D is unclear. This CDR3 contains 14 residues. V lost 5 bases, J lost 3 bases, and 15 bases lay in between. Germline V gene data show CDR1 as SGHDT and CDR2 as YYEEEE. For the CDR3, the DNA is TGTGCCAGCAGGACCAAGGAAAAGGGCTACGAGCAGTACTTC. It is translated as CASRTKEKGYEQYF.

This chain uses TRBV28 with TRBJ1-5, with a possible D match to TRBD1 (6 bases). Germline V gene lookup returns CDR1 MDHEN and CDR2 SYDVKM. The V and J ends lost 1 base and 1 base respectively, with 14 bases between them. CDR3 length: 17 amino acids. CDR3 protein: CASSLSGAKRSNQPQHF. Written as DNA, the CDR3 is TGTGCCAGCAGTTTATCAGGGGCCAAAAGGAGCAATCAGCCCCAGCATTTT.

The chain carries TRBV6-1 and TRBJ2-5, with TRBD2 matching 8 bases. V was pared by 5 bases and J by 2 bases, with 16 bases of the junction left unmatched. This CDR3 is built from 18 residues. Germline V gene lookup returns CDR1 MNHNS and CDR2 SASEGT. CDR3 amino acids: CASSYASPGLGTQETQYF. DNA of the CDR3: TGTGCCAGCAGTTACGCCTCCCCGGGACTAGGAACTCAAGAGACCCAGTACTTC.

This clonotype was counted at least ten times. This chain connects TRBV7-8 to TRBJ2-7; D is uncertain. Deletions cut 4 bases from V and 3 bases from J, with 16 bases between. Germline V gene data show CDR1 as SGHVS and CDR2 as FQNEAQ. The CDR3 sequence is 15 residues long. The CDR3 here is CASSSPKGPGYEQYF. The CDR3 DNA reads as TGTGCCAGCAGCTCCCCGAAGGGTCCCGGCTACGAGCAGTACTTC.

This clonotype was observed a handful of times. The rearrangement uses TRBV19 and TRBJ2-2, with D maybe TRBD1 (5 bases). The CDR3 contains 12 residues. Germline V gene lookup returns CDR1 LNHDA and CDR2 SQIVND (reference sequence). V lost 7 bases and J 7 bases, leaving 10 bases between the germline ends. CDR3 protein: CASNLQVGELFF. DNA of the CDR3: TGTGCCAGTAACCTACAGGTCGGGGAGCTGTTTTTT.

In its sample, this clonotype was seen once. The chain couples TRBV18 to TRBJ2-7; tentative D call: TRBD1 (5 bases). CDR3 size: 12 residues. CDR1 KGHSH and CDR2 LQKENI come from the germline V gene. Trimming removed 5 bases from V and 5 bases from J, with 10 bases in between. The CDR3 loop reads CASSSDTHEQYV. DNA for the CDR3: TGTGCCAGCTCATCGGACACACACGAGCAGTACGTC.

This clonotype came up a few times. The chain is built from TRBV7-9 and TRBJ1-6; possibly TRBD1 for D (6 bases). The CDR3 length is 18 residues. Germline V lookup: CDR1 SEHNR, CDR2 FQNEAQ (reference sequence). Trimming stripped 2 bases from V and 3 bases from J, with 17 bases between. Here the CDR3 reads CASSLNSARGIYNSPLHF. The CDR3 coding sequence is TGTGCCAGCAGCTTAAACAGTGCTAGGGGGATCTATAATTCACCCCTCCACTTT.

J is TRBJ2-1 and V is TRBV27, with 7 positions matching TRBD2. The trim removed 1 base at V and 10 bases at J, leaving 10 bases unmatched. This CDR3 is built from 15 residues. The germline gives CDR1 MNHEY, CDR2 SMNVEV (reference sequence). In DNA form, the CDR3 reads TGTGCCAGCAGTTTATTTGGTAGCGGGTCCAGGGAGCAGTTCTTC. Protein sequence: CASSLFGSGSREQFF.

This clonotype was detected a few times. The CDR3 protein is CASSFGDRGTGNQPQHF. The CDR3 DNA sequence: TGTGCCAGCAGTTTCGGGGACAGGGGTACAGGCAATCAGCCCCAGCATTTT. The gene calls are TRBV28 and TRBJ1-5; TRBD1 matches 10 bases. Unmatched junction bases numbered 7, after V lost 3 bases and J lost 2 bases. The CDR3 has 17 residues. CDR1 MDHEN and CDR2 SYDVKM come from the germline V gene.

This sequence joins TRBV29-1 and TRBJ2-7; D unresolved. The V end was cut by 0 bases, the J end by 2 bases, with 2 bases between. The CDR3 sequence is 11 residues long. CDR1 and CDR2 from the germline V gene are SQVTM and ANQGSEA. The CDR3 bases are TGCAGCGTTGAAGAGGCCTACGAGCAGTACGTC. Translated: CSVEEAYEQYV.

The chain is built from TRBV5-1 and TRBJ2-3, with 7 bases identical to TRBD1. Unmatched junction bases numbered 7, after V lost 3 bases and J lost 3 bases. Looked up from germline, CDR1 is SGHRS and CDR2 is YFSETQ. The CDR3 runs to 15 residues. The CDR3 nucleotides read TGCGCCAGCAGCTCCCTGGACAGGTTGACAGATACGCAGTATTTT. This sequence encodes CASSSLDRLTDTQYF.